In this sample, the clone carrying this T cell receptor (beta chain) turned up a few times. Its antigen is not identified. PCR employed 60 Vbeta and 13 Jbeta primers. The protocol was immunoSEQ multiplex PCR, while the TCRdb copy is restricted to in-frame clones and leaves out a portion. The sample consists of more than 200,000 clones, more than 75% of them appearing once. The V gene end was trimmed by 0 bases and the J gene end by 7 bases; junction bases not matched to a gene: 7. CDR1 and CDR2 from the germline V gene are SGHNT and YENEEA. The CDR3 has 16 amino acids. This sample was included in a study of cytomegalovirus exposure and HLA in healthy donors. No record exists of this donor's CMV serostatus. Study results and limitations: Several of the most significant clusters appeared linked to common viral pathogens, based on a later analysis. The authors listed 180 or so TCR beta chains as cytomegalovirus-associated. TCR beta V- and J-gene trimming was later associated with a missense DCLRE1C variant.

Sequences were obtained from PBMCs. The TCR comes from a human donor in good health. The chain links TRBV11-3 to TRBJ2-1; 9 bases agree with TRBD2. The CDR3 sequence is CASSLDPSGIGNEQFF. The CDR3 DNA reads TGTGCCAGCAGCTTAGATCCTAGCGGGATTGGGAATGAGCAGTTCTTC.